The T cell receptor (beta chain) under discussion was sequenced for a study of blood T cells in healthy people across ages (dated by TCRdb to the mid-2010s). For context, the study as a whole: In model experiments, roughly one uniquely barcoded TCR beta cDNA molecule per two T cells was captured by template switching. Using deep sequencing normalized with unique cDNA molecular identifiers, the study measured how TCR beta repertoire diversity changes with age. Four age groups were formed from the donors: young (average about 15 years), middle-aged (approximately 39), aged (about 68) and long-lived (around 80). To avoid experimental bias, donors of different ages were distributed randomly across sequencing lanes. Using the same blood draw, the study looked at two additional independent replicas of 1 million unique cDNA reads for two donors, one aged 18 to 30 and the other aged 80 or older. The study at large found these results: Observed TCR beta diversity per million T cells fell roughly linearly with age, and a significant reduction was already apparent by age roughly 40. Compared with the aged group, the long-lived group had more naive CD4+ T cells, fewer expanded clones and increased TCR diversity, a pattern suggesting age selection. Donor CMV infection status was unknown, potentially confounding age-related changes in expanded clonotypes. Estimates of total diversity based on one million sequenced T cells were considered lower bounds and underestimates. Observed TCR beta diversity correlated strongly with the percentage of naive T cells measured by flow cytometry. Conclusive comparison of naive and antigen-experienced compartments was prevented by the profiling of bulk unsorted PBMCs.

The method behind the library was 5' RACE. The sequencer listed for this sample is Illumina HiSeq 2500. A second PCR of 7 to 11 cycles was run with a J-beta primer mix and a sample-barcoded 5' primer. A template-switch 5' adaptor carrying 12 random nucleotides introduced a unique molecular identifier onto each TCR beta cDNA molecule. Each sample yielded at least 3 million CDR3-containing paired-end reads. First-strand cDNA was synthesized from all RNA with the Mint cDNA synthesis kit, primed by a TRBC-specific oligonucleotide. Following uracil-DNA glycosylase treatment, a first 18-cycle PCR with universal primers M1SS and BC2_uni_R was performed on all cDNA. In the source study's methods: For normalization, 1 million high-quality reads were randomly selected from each sample, with every read carrying a distinct molecular identifier. Reads with shared molecular identifiers were discarded instead of being binned into consensus sequences. MiTCR, set to a Q25 quality threshold and the strictest error-elimination algorithm, was used for CDR3 identification, clonotype clustering and error correction. A nonparametric unseen species model with Euler transformation was used to estimate lower-bound total TCR beta diversity. TCRdb reran the public reads through fastp at Q25 and MiXCR, keeping productive beta chains. Each record represents a unique CDR3 protein, reported with the most common genes and DNA among its rows. The V and J calls come from TCRdb's annotation, not from the publication. This sample holds about 690,000 distinct CDR3 sequences; approximately 40% were observed only once. The ten most abundant clones make up 25% to 30% of the sample.

From the cysteine up to the phenylalanine, the CDR3 has a length of 14 residues. Left in the record is the CDR3 DNA by itself, 42 bases read in frame from the first base. The approximately 41 donors, aged roughly 6 to 90 years, were systemically healthy Caucasian individuals from Russia. Each donor gave around 9.9 milliliters of peripheral blood, collected into EDTA-treated Vacutainer tubes. Ficoll-Paque density-gradient centrifugation was used to isolate PBMCs, with at least 6 million obtained per sample. Trizol reagent was used to extract total RNA from PBMCs, with at least 5.5 micrograms per sample. Naive CD45RAhigh/CD27high T cell percentages were measured by flow cytometry on a PBMC aliquot from every donor. With respect to this clonotype: It lacks a known antigen. Germline and junction disagree at one end, which may indicate a read error.

The chain couples TRBV12-3 or TRBV12-4 to TRBJ1-5, with no confidently assigned D gene. Sample: blood. This TCR was sampled from a man at least 80 years old in good health. The base sequence is TGTGTCAGCAGTTTCGAGGTGAGGAATCAGCCCCAGCATTTT. Its translation is CVSSFEVRNQPQHF.